Below are 9 T cell receptor beta chains sequenced from a single sample in a study of blood T cell repertoires in COVID-19. Profiled with immunoSEQ multiplex PCR; TCRdb holds only in-frame clones, not every one. The repertoire holds over 40,000 clones, about 79% seen once, with approximately 7.7% in the top ten. The sample consisted of peripheral blood. These receptors came from a human donor in a cohort sampled during active COVID-19.

This clone came up a few times. This chain connects TRBV12-3 or TRBV12-4 to TRBJ1-2; D not certain. The CDR3 has 12 amino acids. The V and J ends lost 8 bases and 5 bases respectively, with 12 bases between them. The CDR3 loop reads CASGEGGYGYTF. In nucleotides, the CDR3 is TGTGCCAGCGGTGAGGGCGGATATGGCTACACCTTC.

The chain couples TRBV5-4 to TRBJ2-5; 11 bases are a match to TRBD1. The germline gives CDR1 SGHNT, CDR2 YYREEE (reference sequence). V lost 3 bases, J lost 1 base, and 2 bases stayed unmatched. The CDR3 is 15 amino acids. The CDR3 coding sequence is TGTGCCAGCAGCTCCGGGACAGGGGGCCAAGAGACCCAGTACTTC. Protein product: CASSSGTGGQETQYF.

V and J are TRBV12-3 or TRBV12-4 and TRBJ1-2; 7 nucleotides match TRBD1. J was trimmed by 2 bases and V by 5 bases; bases with no gene match: 2. This CDR3 is built from 13 residues. CDR3 nucleotide sequence: TGTGCCAGCAGTCCACAGGGGAACTATGGCTACACCTTC. It translates to CASSPQGNYGYTF.

This rearrangement joins TRBV6-2 or TRBV6-3 to TRBJ2-3; D uncertain. Germline V gene sequence: CDR1 MNHEY, CDR2 SVGEGT. Trimming stripped 0 bases from V and 0 bases from J, with 7 bases between. The CDR3 runs to 15 residues. The CDR3 nucleotides are TGTGCCAGCAGTTACTCCATACAGAGCACAGATACGCAGTATTTT. It codes for CASSYSIQSTDTQYF.

The chain has TRBV28 and TRBJ1-2; possibly TRBD1 for D (5 bases). Germline V CDR1 and CDR2: MDHEN, SYDVKM. Trimming took 3 bases from V and 8 from J, leaving 19 bases between them. This CDR3 is 15 amino acids long. CDR3 in amino acids: CASSFPLQGWEGYTF. DNA for the CDR3: TGTGCCAGCAGTTTCCCCCTCCAGGGTTGGGAAGGCTACACCTTC.

This clone was detected a few times. V gene TRBV18 combines with J gene TRBJ2-3; 10 nucleotides line up with TRBD2. Trimming cost V 2 bases and J 1 base; bases outside gene matches: 3. Germline V gene sequence: CDR1 KGHSH, CDR2 LQKENI. The CDR3 is 16 residues long. The CDR3 sequence: CASSPWLAGGTDTQYF. CDR3 DNA sequence: TGTGCCAGCTCACCATGGCTAGCGGGAGGCACAGATACGCAGTATTTT.

CDR3 in amino acids: CASSSPGLSNQPQHF. CDR3 coding DNA: TGTGCCAGCTCTTCGCCGGGACTAAGCAATCAGCCCCAGCATTTT. V gene TRBV18 combines with J gene TRBJ1-5, with D perhaps matching TRBD1 (5 bases). Per the germline V gene, CDR1 is KGHSH and CDR2 is LQKENI. CDR3 length equals 15 residues. V lost 6 bases and J lost 1, with 13 bases in between.

This clone is a singleton in its sample. The rearrangement uses TRBV5-5 and TRBJ2-5; tentative D call: TRBD1 (6 bases). The germline CDR1 and CDR2 sequences are SGHKS and YYEKEE (reference sequence). V lost 0 bases to trimming and J lost 4 bases, with 10 bases between them. The CDR3 has 14 amino acids. CDR3: CASSLEGVGETQYF. The CDR3 DNA reads as TGTGCCAGCAGCTTGGAGGGGGTAGGAGAGACCCAGTACTTC.

The chain recombines TRBV5-1 with TRBJ2-3; TRBD2 aligns across 9 bases. CDR1 is SGHRS and CDR2 is YFSETQ in the germline V gene. After removal of 3 bases from V and 4 bases from J, the junction contained 3 bases not matched to a gene. The CDR3 totals 14 residues. CDR3 sequence (DNA): TGCGCCAGCAGCTCGGGACTAGCCTCAGATACGCAGTATTTT. This sequence encodes CASSSGLASDTQYF.